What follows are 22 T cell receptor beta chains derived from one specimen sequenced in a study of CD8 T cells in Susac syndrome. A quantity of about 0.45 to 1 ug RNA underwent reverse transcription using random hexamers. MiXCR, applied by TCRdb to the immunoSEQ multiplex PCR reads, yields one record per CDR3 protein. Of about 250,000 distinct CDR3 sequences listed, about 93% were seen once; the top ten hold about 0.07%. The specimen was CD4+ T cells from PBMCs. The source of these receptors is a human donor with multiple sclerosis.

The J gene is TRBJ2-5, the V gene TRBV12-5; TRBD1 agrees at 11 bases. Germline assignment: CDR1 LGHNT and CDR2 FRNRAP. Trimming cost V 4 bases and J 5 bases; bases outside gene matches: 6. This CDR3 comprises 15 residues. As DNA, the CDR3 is TGTGCTAGTGGTTCCGCCCGGGACAGGGGGGAGACCCAGTACTTC. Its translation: CASGSARDRGETQYF. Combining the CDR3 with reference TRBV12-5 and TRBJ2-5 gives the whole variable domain DARVTQTPRHKVTEMGQEVTMRCQPILGHNTVFWYRQTMMQGLELLAYFRNRAPLDDSGMPKDRFSAEMPDATLATLKIQPSEPRDSAVYFCASGSARDRGETQYFGPGTRLLVL.

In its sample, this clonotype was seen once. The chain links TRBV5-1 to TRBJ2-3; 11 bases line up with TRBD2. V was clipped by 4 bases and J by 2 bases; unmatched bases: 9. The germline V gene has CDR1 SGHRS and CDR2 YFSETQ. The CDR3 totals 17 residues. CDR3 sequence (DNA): TGCGCCAGCAGCCCGACCCAGACTAGCGGGGCCACAGATACGCAGTATTTT. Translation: CASSPTQTSGATDTQYF.

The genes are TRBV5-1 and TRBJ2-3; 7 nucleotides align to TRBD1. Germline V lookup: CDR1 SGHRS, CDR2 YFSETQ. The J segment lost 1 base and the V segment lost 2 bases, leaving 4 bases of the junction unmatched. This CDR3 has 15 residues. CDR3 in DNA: TGCGCCAGCAGCTTACAGGGGCTGCGCACAGATACGCAGTATTTT. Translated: CASSLQGLRTDTQYF.

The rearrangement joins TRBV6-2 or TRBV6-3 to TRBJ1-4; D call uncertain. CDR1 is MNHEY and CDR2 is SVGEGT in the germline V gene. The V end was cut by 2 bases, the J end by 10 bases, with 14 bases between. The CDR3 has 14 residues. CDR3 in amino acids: CASSYPGRGGKLFF. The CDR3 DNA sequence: TGTGCCAGCAGTTACCCCGGTCGGGGTGGAAAACTGTTTTTT.

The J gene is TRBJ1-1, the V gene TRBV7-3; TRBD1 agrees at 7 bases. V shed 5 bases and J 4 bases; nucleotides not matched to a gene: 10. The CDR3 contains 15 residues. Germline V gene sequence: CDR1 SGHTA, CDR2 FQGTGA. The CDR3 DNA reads TGTGCCAGCAGCAAACAGGGGTTAGGAACCACTGAAGCTTTCTTT. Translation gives CASSKQGLGTTEAFF.

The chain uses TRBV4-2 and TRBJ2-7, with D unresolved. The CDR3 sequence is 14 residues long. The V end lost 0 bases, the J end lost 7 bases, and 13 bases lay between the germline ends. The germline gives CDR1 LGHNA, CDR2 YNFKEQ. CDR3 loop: CASSQDTTLGEQYF. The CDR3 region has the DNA TGTGCCAGCAGCCAAGATACAACTCTGGGGGAGCAGTACTTC.

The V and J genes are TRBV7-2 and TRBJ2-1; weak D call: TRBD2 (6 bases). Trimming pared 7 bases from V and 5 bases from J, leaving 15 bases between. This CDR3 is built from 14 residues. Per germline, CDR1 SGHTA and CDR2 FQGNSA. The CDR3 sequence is CASTSPGVHNEQFF. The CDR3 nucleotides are TGTGCCAGCACCTCCCCGGGGGTCCACAATGAGCAGTTCTTC.

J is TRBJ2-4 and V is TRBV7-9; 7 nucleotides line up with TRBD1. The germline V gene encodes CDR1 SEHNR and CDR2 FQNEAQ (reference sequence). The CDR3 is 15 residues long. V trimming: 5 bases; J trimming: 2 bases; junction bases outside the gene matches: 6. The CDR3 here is CASSPYRGPKNIQYF. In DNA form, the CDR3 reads TGTGCCAGCAGCCCCTATAGGGGGCCCAAAAACATTCAGTACTTC.

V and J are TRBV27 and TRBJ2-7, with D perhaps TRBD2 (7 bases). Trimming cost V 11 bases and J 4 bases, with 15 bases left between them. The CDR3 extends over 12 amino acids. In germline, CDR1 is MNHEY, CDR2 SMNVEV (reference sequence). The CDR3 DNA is TGTGCCGGCTCCCGGGGGGCATACGAGCAGTACTTC. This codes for CAGSRGAYEQYF.

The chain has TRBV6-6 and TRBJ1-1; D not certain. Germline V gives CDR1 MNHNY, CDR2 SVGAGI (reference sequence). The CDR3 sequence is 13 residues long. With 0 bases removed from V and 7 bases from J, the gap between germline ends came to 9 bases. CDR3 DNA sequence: TGTGCCAGCAGTTACTCCTCTGTCGATGAAGCTTTCTTT. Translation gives CASSYSSVDEAFF.

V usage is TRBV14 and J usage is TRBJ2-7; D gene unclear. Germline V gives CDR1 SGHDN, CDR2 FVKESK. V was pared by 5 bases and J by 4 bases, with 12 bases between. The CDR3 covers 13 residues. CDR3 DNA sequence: TGTGCCAGCAGCTACAACTCGATTTACGAGCAGTACTTC. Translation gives CASSYNSIYEQYF.

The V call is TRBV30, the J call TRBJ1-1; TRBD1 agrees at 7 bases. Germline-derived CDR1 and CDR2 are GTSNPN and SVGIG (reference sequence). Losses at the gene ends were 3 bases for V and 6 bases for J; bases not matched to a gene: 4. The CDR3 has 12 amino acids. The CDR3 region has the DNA TGTGCCTGGAGAGGGGGCTCTTCTGAAGCTTTCTTT. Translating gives CAWRGGSSEAFF.

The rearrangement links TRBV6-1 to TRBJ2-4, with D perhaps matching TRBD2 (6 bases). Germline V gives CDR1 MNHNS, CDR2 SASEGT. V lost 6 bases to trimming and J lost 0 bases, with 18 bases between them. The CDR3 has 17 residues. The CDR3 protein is CASRETASVLAKNIQYF. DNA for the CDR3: TGTGCCAGCAGGGAAACTGCTAGCGTACTAGCCAAAAACATTCAGTACTTC.

The DNA for the CDR3 is TGTGCCAGCAGCGGAGGCGGGGGGCTAGCGATGGGTGAGCAGTTCTTC. As protein: CASSGGGGLAMGEQFF. V gene TRBV7-8 combines with J gene TRBJ2-1; 8 bases line up with TRBD2. V shed 5 bases, J shed 9 bases, and the junction held 15 bases outside the gene matches. Germline V gives CDR1 SGHVS, CDR2 FQNEAQ. The CDR3 runs to 16 residues.

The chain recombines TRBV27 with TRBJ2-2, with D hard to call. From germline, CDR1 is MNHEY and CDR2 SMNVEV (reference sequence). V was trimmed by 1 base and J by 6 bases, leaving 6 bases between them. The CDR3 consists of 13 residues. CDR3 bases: TGTGCCAGCAGTTTATACGGTTCCGGGGAGCTGTTTTTT. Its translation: CASSLYGSGELFF.

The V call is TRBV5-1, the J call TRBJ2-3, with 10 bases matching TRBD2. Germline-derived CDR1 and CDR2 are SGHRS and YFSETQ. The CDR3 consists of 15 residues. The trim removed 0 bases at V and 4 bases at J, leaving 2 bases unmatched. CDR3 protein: CASSLASGSADTQYF. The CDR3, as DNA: TGCGCCAGCAGCTTGGCTAGCGGGAGTGCAGATACGCAGTATTTT. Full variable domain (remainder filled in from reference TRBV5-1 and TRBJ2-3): KAGVTQTPRYLIKTRGQQVTLSCSPISGHRSVSWYQQTPGQGLQFLFEYFSETQRNKGNFPGRFSGRQFSNSRSEMNVSTLELGDSALYLCASSLASGSADTQYFGPGTRLTVL.

The CDR3 region is CASSLLLAGGTNTGELFF. CDR3 in DNA: TGTGCCAGCAGCTTGTTACTAGCGGGGGGAACGAACACCGGGGAGCTGTTTTTT. V and J are TRBV5-6 and TRBJ2-2; TRBD2 agrees at 12 bases. J gave up 0 bases and V 1 base, and 4 bases lay outside the gene matches. The CDR3 loop spans 18 amino acids. Germline V gene sequence: CDR1 SGHDT, CDR2 YYEEEE.

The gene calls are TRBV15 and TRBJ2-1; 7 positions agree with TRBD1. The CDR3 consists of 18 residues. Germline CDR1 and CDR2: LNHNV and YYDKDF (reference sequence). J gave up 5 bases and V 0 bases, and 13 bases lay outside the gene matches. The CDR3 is CATSRDYSAGTANNEQFF. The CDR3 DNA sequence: TGTGCCACCAGCAGAGATTATAGCGCCGGGACAGCAAACAATGAGCAGTTCTTC.

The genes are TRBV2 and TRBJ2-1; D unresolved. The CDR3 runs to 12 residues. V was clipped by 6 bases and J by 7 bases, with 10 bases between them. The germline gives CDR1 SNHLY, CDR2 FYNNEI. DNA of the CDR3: TGTGCCAGCAGGCTCTGGGTTAATGAGCAGTTCTTC. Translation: CASRLWVNEQFF.

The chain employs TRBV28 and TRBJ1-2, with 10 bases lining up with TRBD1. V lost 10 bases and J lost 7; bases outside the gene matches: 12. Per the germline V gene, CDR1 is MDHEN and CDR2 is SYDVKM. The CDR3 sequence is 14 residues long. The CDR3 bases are TGTGCCAATCGCCGACAGGGGGCGCAGGGTGGCTACACCTTC. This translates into CANRRQGAQGGYTF.

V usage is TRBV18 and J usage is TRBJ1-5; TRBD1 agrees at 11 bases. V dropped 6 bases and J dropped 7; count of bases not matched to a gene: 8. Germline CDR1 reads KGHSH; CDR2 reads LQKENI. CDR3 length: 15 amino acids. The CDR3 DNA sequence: TGTGCCAGCTCCAGCGGGACAGGGGGTAACCAGCCCCAGCATTTT. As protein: CASSSGTGGNQPQHF.

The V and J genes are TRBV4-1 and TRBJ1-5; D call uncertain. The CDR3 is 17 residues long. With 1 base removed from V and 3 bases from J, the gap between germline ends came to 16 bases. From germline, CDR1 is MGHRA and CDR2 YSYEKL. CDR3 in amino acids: CASSQGPFSRPNQPQHF. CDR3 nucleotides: TGCGCCAGCAGCCAAGGCCCCTTTTCCAGGCCCAATCAGCCCCAGCATTTT.